These 18 T cell receptor beta chains originate from one sample sequenced in a study of beta chain features in type 1 diabetes. Every bit of the isolated RNA underwent reverse transcription, so sequencing read expressed TCRB transcripts. Profiling relied on immunoSEQ multiplex PCR, and the TCRdb table lists in-frame clones only, not all of them. The data show approximately 170,000 clones, with approximately 8.1% seen just once and under 0.55% held by the top ten. These TCRs are of unknown antigen specificity. Study conclusions and caveats: Within each of all four CD4+ subsets, Type 1 diabetes patients had TCRB CDR3s that were moderately but significantly shorter.

What was sequenced was central memory CD4+ T cells from blood. The receptor set was obtained from a young man with type 1 diabetes.

This clone came up a few times. The V gene is TRBV7-2, the J gene TRBJ2-5; TRBD1 agrees at 8 bases. The CDR3 extends over 15 amino acids. With V trimmed by 6 bases and J by 5 bases, 11 bases remained unmatched. The germline V gene has CDR1 SGHTA and CDR2 FQGNSA. CDR3 amino acids: CASRIAGGGGETQYF. Here the CDR3 DNA reads TGTGCCAGCAGGATCGCAGGGGGCGGCGGGGAGACCCAGTACTTC.

This chain uses TRBV7-6 with TRBJ2-7; TRBD2 matches 12 bases. The CDR3 is 18 amino acids. The V gene end was trimmed by 1 base and the J gene end by 1 base; junction bases not matched to a gene: 8. Germline lookup yields CDR1 SGHVS and CDR2 FNYEAQ. The CDR3 protein is CASSLGSASGRASYEQYF. The CDR3 DNA reads TGTGCCAGCAGCTTAGGATCGGCTAGCGGGAGGGCGTCCTACGAGCAGTACTTC.

J is TRBJ2-1 and V is TRBV5-4; TRBD2 agrees at 8 bases. Germline V gene data show CDR1 as SGHNT and CDR2 as YYREEE (reference sequence). CDR3 size: 15 residues. V dropped 4 bases and J dropped 9; count of bases not matched to a gene: 12. CDR3 DNA: TGTGCCAGCAGCCCCGGGAGGGGGAGGACGGGTGAGCAGTTCTTC. Amino acids: CASSPGRGRTGEQFF.

This clone turned up a few times. The V gene is TRBV11-2, the J gene TRBJ2-1, with 7 bases matching TRBD1. Trimming at V came to 4 bases and at J to 3 bases, leaving 9 bases not matched to a gene. Germline V lookup: CDR1 SGHAT, CDR2 FQNNGV. The CDR3 loop spans 16 amino acids. CDR3 nucleotides: TGTGCCAGCAGCTCCCTGACAGGGCCCAACTACAATGAGCAGTTCTTC. It yields the protein CASSSLTGPNYNEQFF. The full variable domain, completed using reference TRBV11-2 and TRBJ2-1, is EAGVAQSPRYKIIEKRQSVAFWCNPISGHATLYWYQQILGQGPKLLIQFQNNGVVDDSQLPKDRFSAERLKGVDSTLKIQPAKLEDSAVYLCASSSLTGPNYNEQFFGPGTRLTVL.

The rearrangement links TRBV15 to TRBJ1-2, with D tentatively TRBD1 (6 bases). V was cut by 1 base and J by 6 bases, with 9 bases left in between. Germline loops: CDR1 LNHNV, CDR2 YYDKDF (reference sequence). The CDR3 is 13 amino acids. CDR3 nucleotides: TGTGCCACCAGCAGAGTAGGGGGTGATGGCTACACCTTC. Amino acid sequence: CATSRVGGDGYTF.

This clone was detected only a few times. This sequence joins TRBV11-2 and TRBJ2-3, with a possible D match to TRBD2 (6 bases). Germline V gives CDR1 SGHAT, CDR2 FQNNGV. Trimming took 3 bases from V and 1 from J, leaving 17 bases between them. The CDR3 runs 17 residues. The CDR3 here is CASSLSQVGGGTDTQYF. CDR3 sequence (DNA): TGTGCCAGCAGCTTGTCACAGGTGGGAGGTGGCACAGATACGCAGTATTTT.

In its sample, this clone was seen a few times. This chain uses TRBV6-5 with TRBJ2-1; perhaps TRBD2 as D (6 bases). Trimming stripped 2 bases from V and 7 bases from J, with 6 bases between. Germline CDR1 reads MNHEY; CDR2 reads SVGAGI. This CDR3 is 12 amino acids long. The CDR3 sequence: CASSYAGNEQFF. The CDR3 DNA sequence: TGTGCCAGCAGTTACGCGGGGAATGAGCAGTTCTTC.

This chain links TRBV5-4 with TRBJ1-6; 7 positions agree with TRBD1. After removal of 5 bases from V and 10 bases from J, the junction contained 15 bases not matched to a gene. The CDR3 loop spans 16 amino acids. Germline lookup yields CDR1 SGHNT and CDR2 YYREEE (reference sequence). Here the CDR3 reads CASSEGGASMGSPLHF. DNA for the CDR3: TGTGCCAGCAGTGAAGGGGGCGCGAGTATGGGATCACCCCTCCACTTT.

This clone was detected only a few times. The gene calls are TRBV6-6 and TRBJ2-5; 8 bases fit TRBD1. V trimming: 6 bases; J trimming: 7 bases; junction bases outside the gene matches: 10. The CDR3 is 14 residues long. In germline, CDR1 is MNHNY, CDR2 SVGAGI (reference sequence). CDR3 nucleotide sequence: TGTGCCAGCAGCCCCGATCTCACAGGGGGGACCCAGTACTTC. It yields the protein CASSPDLTGGTQYF.

This clone has only a few counts. The V call is TRBV6-5, the J call TRBJ2-5, with D perhaps TRBD1 (6 bases). Germline lookup yields CDR1 MNHEY and CDR2 SVGAGI. Deletions cut 3 bases from V and 5 bases from J, with 10 bases between. This CDR3 contains 13 residues. For the CDR3, the DNA is TGTGCCAGCAGTTATCAGGGGAGCGAGACCCAGTACTTC. This gives the protein CASSYQGSETQYF.

This chain uses TRBV7-2 with TRBJ2-2; 7 nucleotides align to TRBD1. Germline loops: CDR1 SGHTA, CDR2 FQGNSA. The V segment lost 4 bases and the J segment 2 bases; nucleotides outside the gene matches: 4. The CDR3 sequence is 15 residues long. The CDR3 DNA follows: TGTGCCAGCAGCTCCAACAGGGGTAACACCGGGGAGCTGTTTTTT. It is translated as CASSSNRGNTGELFF.

This clone was seen more than once but under ten times. The chain employs TRBV2 and TRBJ2-2, with 11 positions matching TRBD2. This CDR3 spans 15 amino acids. Trimming took 7 bases from V and 2 from J; bases not matched to a gene: 3. Germline lookup yields CDR1 SNHLY and CDR2 FYNNEI. For the CDR3, the DNA is TGTGCCAGCAAGGGACTAGCGGAAAACACCGGGGAGCTGTTTTTT. Translation gives CASKGLAENTGELFF. The full variable domain, rest sourced from reference TRBV2 and TRBJ2-2, is EPEVTQTPSHQVTQMGQEVILRCVPISNHLYFYWYRQILGQKVEFLVSFYNNEISEKSEIFDDQFSVERPDGSNFTLKIRSTKLEDSAMYFCASKGLAENTGELFFGEGSRLTVL.

A few counts support this clone. The V call is TRBV2, the J call TRBJ2-5; D is possibly TRBD1 (5 bases). The CDR3 sequence is 13 residues long. Per germline, CDR1 SNHLY and CDR2 FYNNEI. V was clipped by 4 bases and J by 1 base, with 7 bases between them. The chain's CDR3 is CASSARVQETQYF. CDR3 nucleotide sequence: TGTGCCAGCAGTGCCAGGGTCCAAGAGACCCAGTACTTC.

This clone has a handful of counts. The genes are TRBV9 and TRBJ2-1; TRBD2 aligns across 10 bases. CDR1 is SGDLS and CDR2 is YYNGEE in the germline V gene. Trimming removed 0 bases from V and 5 bases from J; junction bases left unmatched: 8. The CDR3 sequence is 17 residues long. CDR3 DNA sequence: TGTGCCAGCAGCGTAGAGCTGCAAGCGGGGGGGAACAATGAGCAGTTCTTC. It codes for CASSVELQAGGNNEQFF.

This sequence joins TRBV4-1 and TRBJ1-2; no reliable D call. The length of the CDR3 is 17 residues. V lost 4 bases and J lost 2, with 20 bases in between. The V gene's germline CDR1 is MGHRA and CDR2 YSYEKL. The CDR3 sequence is CASSPGYEEGGNYGYTF. For the CDR3, the DNA is TGCGCCAGCAGCCCGGGCTACGAGGAGGGAGGGAACTATGGCTACACCTTC.

The J gene is TRBJ1-2, the V gene TRBV6-5; 8 nucleotides agree with TRBD1. V lost 4 bases and J lost 8; bases outside the gene matches: 9. Germline lookup yields CDR1 MNHEY and CDR2 SVGAGI. This CDR3 has 14 residues. Here the CDR3 reads CASSSADRAGGYTF. The CDR3 DNA reads as TGTGCCAGCAGTTCCGCGGACAGGGCGGGAGGCTACACCTTC.

This rearrangement joins TRBV11-2 to TRBJ2-5, with TRBD2 matching over 8 bases. V shed 5 bases, J shed 5 bases, and the junction held 7 bases outside the gene matches. Germline V gene sequence: CDR1 SGHAT, CDR2 FQNNGV. The CDR3 has 14 amino acids. CDR3 protein: CASSPSAGDETQYF. The CDR3 bases are TGTGCCAGCAGCCCGTCAGCGGGAGATGAGACCCAGTACTTC.

The chain is built from TRBV7-9 and TRBJ2-1, with a tentative D call TRBD2 (6 bases). Germline V gives CDR1 SEHNR, CDR2 FQNEAQ (reference sequence). V was shortened by 5 bases and J by 7 bases, with 15 bases between the two germline ends. The length of the CDR3 is 14 residues. The CDR3 spells CASSRHGGDNEQFF. The CDR3 bases are TGTGCCAGCAGCCGACATGGAGGGGATAATGAGCAGTTCTTC.